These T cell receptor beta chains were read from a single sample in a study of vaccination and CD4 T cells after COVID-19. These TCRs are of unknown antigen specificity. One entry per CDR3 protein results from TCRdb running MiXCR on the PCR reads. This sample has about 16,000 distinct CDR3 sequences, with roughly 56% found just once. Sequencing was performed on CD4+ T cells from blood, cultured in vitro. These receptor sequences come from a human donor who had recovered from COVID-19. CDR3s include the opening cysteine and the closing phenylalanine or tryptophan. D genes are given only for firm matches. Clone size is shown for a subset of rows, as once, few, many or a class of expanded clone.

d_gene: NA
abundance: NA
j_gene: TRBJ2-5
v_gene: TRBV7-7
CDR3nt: TGTGCTAGCAGCTTAGACGGGGGAGAGACCCAGTACTTC
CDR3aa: CASSLDGGETQYF

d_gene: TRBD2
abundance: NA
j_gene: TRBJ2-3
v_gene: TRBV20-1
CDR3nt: TGCAGTGCTAGAGGGCCATGGGGCGGGGGGACAGATACGCAGTATTTT
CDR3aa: CSARGPWGGGTDTQYF

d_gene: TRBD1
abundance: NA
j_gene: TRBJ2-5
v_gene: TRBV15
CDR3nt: TGTGCCACCAGCCGGGACAGCAAGCAAGAGACCCAGTACTTC
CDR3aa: CATSRDSKQETQYF

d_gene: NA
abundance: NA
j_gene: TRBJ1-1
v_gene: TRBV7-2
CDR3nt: TGTGCCAGCAGCCCGAGACGGCGGAACACTGAAGCTTTCTTT
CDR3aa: CASSPRRRNTEAFF

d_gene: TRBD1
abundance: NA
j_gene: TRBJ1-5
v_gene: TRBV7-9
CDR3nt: TGTGCCAGCAGCGCACAGGGGGTGGATAATCAGCCCCAGCATTTT
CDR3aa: CASSAQGVDNQPQHF

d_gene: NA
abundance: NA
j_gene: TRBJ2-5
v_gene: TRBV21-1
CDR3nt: TGTGCCAGCAGCCCTTGGAGGGACCAAGAGACCCAGTACTTC
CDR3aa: CASSPWRDQETQYF

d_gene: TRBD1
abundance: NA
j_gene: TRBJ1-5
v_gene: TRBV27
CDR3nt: TGTGCCAGCAGTCTCGGGTGGGGACAGGGGGCGGTCGGCAATCAGCCCCAGCATTTT
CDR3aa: CASSLGWGQGAVGNQPQHF

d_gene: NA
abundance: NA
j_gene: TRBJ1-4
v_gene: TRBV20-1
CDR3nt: TGCAGTGCTAGAGTCGGGGCAGGAGAAAAACTGTTTTTT
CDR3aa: CSARVGAGEKLFF

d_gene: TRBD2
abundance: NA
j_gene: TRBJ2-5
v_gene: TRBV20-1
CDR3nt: TGCAGTGCTGGGACTAGCCCCCAAGAGACCCAGTACTTC
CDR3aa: CSAGTSPQETQYF

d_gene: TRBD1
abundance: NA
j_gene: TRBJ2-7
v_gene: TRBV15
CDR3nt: TGTGCCACCAGCAGAGGGTACCTAGGGGGCCTCTCCTACGAGCAGTACTTC
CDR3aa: CATSRGYLGGLSYEQYF

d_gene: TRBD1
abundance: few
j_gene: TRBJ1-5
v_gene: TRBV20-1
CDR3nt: TGCAGTGCTCCTCGACAGGGTCAAGGGCCCCAGCATTTT
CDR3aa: CSAPRQGQGPQHF

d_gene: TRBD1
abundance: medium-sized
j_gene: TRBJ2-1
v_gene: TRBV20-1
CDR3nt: TGCAGTGCTAGAGATCGGGGGACAGGGGTTCTTTACAATGAGCAGTTCTTC
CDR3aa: CSARDRGTGVLYNEQFF

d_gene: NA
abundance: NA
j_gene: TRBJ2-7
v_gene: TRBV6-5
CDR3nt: TGTGCCAGCAGTTACTCGACGGCCAGGGTGAGGTACGAGCAGTACTTC
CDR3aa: CASSYSTARVRYEQYF

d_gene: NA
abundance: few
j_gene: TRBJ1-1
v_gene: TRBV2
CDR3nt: TGTGCCAGCAGCCCCGAAATGAACACTGAAGCTTTCTTT
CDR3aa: CASSPEMNTEAFF

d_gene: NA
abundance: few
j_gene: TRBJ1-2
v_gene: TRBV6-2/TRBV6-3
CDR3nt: TGTGCCAGCAGGGATCCAATCCCCGTCGACAGCTATGGCTACACCTTC
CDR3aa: CASRDPIPVDSYGYTF

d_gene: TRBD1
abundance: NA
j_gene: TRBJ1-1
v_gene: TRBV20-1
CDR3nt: TGCAGTGAATCAGGGGGCACCGGTGAAGCTTTCTTT
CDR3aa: CSESGGTGEAFF

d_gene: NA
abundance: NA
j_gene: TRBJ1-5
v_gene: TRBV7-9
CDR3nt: TGTGCCAGCGGCGACGACAGTCGTGGACAGTCCCAGCATTTT
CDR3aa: CASGDDSRGQSQHF

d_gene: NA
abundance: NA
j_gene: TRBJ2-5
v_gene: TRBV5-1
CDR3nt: TGCGCCAGCAGCTTGACATCGTACCAAGAGACCCAGTACTTC
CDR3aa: CASSLTSYQETQYF

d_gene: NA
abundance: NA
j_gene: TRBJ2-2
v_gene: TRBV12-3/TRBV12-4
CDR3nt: TGTGCCAGCAGGCCGACCCATTCCGGGGAGCTGTTTTTT
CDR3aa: CASRPTHSGELFF

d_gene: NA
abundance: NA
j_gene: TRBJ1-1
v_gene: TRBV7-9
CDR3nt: TGTGCCAGCAGCTTAGCCAGGTCGGAAAAAGCTTTCTTT
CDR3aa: CASSLARSEKAFF

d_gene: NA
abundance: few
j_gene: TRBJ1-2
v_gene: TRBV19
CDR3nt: TGTGCCAGTATCCCTGACAGGACTAACTATGGCTACACCTTC
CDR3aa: CASIPDRTNYGYTF

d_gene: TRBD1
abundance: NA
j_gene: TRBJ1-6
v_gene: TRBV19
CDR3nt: TGTGCCAGTAGTATAGATCATCAGGGGGGTAATTCACCCCTCCACTTT
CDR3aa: CASSIDHQGGNSPLHF

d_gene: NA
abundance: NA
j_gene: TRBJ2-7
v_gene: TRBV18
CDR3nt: TGTGCCAGCTCACCACCTGGCAGGGGCCCCCTCGAGCAGTACTTC
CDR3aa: CASSPPGRGPLEQYF

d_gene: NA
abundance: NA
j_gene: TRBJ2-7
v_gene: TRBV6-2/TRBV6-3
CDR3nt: TGTGCCAGCAGTTTAGGGACATCCTCCTACGAGCAGTACTTC
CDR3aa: CASSLGTSSYEQYF

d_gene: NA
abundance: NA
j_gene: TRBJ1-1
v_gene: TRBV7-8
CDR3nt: TGTGCCAGCAGCTTACGCTGGGGTAATCCTACTGAAGCTTTCTTT
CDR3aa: CASSLRWGNPTEAFF

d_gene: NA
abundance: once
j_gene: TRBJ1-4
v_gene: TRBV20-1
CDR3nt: TGCAGTGCTAGAGATCGGGGGTCTAATGAAAAACTGTTTTTT
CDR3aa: CSARDRGSNEKLFF

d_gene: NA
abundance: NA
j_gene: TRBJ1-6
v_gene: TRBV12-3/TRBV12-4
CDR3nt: TGTGCCAGCAGTCGGAAGAGCTATAATTCACCCCTCCACTTT
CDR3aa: CASSRKSYNSPLHF

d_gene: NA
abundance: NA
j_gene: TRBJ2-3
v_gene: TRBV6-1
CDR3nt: TGTGCCAGCACAGAAGGGGCTAGCACAGATACGCAGTATTTT
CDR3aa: CASTEGASTDTQYF

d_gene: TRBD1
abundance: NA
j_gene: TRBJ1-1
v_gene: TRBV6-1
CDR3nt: TGTGCCAGCAGACCTCAGGGGGTGAGGGTAGCCACTGAAGCTTTCTTT
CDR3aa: CASRPQGVRVATEAFF

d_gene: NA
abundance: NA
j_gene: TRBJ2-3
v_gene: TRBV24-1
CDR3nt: TGTGCCACCAGTGATTTCACCGGACTGAACACAGATACGCAGTATTTT
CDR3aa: CATSDFTGLNTDTQYF

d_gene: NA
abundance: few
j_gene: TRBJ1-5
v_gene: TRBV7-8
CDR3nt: TGTGCCAGCAGCCCCCTGTGGAGAGGTAGCAATCAGCCCCAGCATTTT
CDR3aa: CASSPLWRGSNQPQHF

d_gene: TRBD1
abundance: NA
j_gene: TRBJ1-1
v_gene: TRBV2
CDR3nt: TGTGCCAGCAGCAAGGACAGGGGAGGCACTGAAGCTTTCTTT
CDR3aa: CASSKDRGGTEAFF

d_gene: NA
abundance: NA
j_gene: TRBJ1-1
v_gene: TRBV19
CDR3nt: TGTGCCAGTAGTCTAGACTCGCGGGGAACTGAAGCTTTCTTT
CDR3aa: CASSLDSRGTEAFF

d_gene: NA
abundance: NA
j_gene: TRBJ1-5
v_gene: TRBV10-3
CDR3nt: TGTGCCATCAGTGATAATAGCAATCAGCCCCAGCATTTT
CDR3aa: CAISDNSNQPQHF

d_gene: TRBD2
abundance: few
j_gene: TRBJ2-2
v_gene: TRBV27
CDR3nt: TGTGCCAGCAGTTCCGGACTAGCGCGCCCCGAAGGGCTGTTTTTT
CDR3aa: CASSSGLARPEGLFF

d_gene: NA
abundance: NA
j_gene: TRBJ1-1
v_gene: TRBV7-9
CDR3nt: TGTGCCAGCAGCTTAGCAGACCGGTACACTGAAGCTTTCTTT
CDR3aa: CASSLADRYTEAFF

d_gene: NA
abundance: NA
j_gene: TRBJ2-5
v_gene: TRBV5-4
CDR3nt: TGTGCCAGCAGCCAAGGGACGAACCAGGAGACCCAGTACTTC
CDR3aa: CASSQGTNQETQYF

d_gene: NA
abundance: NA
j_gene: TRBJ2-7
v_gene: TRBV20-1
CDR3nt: TGCAGTGCACGAGGGGGTACCTACGAGCAGTACTTC
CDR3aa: CSARGGTYEQYF

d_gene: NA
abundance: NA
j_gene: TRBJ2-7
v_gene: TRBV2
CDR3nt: TGTGCCAGCAGTGAAGCCGGTAGAGGGGGTCGCTACGAGCAGTACTTC
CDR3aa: CASSEAGRGGRYEQYF

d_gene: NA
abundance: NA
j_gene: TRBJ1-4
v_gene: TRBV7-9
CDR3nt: TGTGCCAGCAGCTTGGGGGTAGGGGAAAAACTGTTTTTT
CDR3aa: CASSLGVGEKLFF

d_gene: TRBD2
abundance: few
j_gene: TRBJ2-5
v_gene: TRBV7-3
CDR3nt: TGTGCCAGCAGCTTAATGGCTAGCGGGAGTGGGGAGACCCAGTACTTC
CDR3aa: CASSLMASGSGETQYF

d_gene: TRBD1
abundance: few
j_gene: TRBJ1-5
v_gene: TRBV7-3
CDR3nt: TGTGCCAGCCCCTTAAAAGGACAGGGGACACCTCAGCCCCAGCATTTT
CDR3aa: CASPLKGQGTPQPQHF